A single sample is the source of the 20 T cell receptor beta chains below, sequenced in a study of blood T cell repertoires in COVID-19 (TCRdb year 2020). The library was built by means of the immunoSEQ multiplex PCR assay. In its TCRdb copy, this immuneACCESS table keeps in-frame sequences only and misses some clones. Where compared with another copy, unresolved V genes explain less than half of these, and the others have no known cause. Within this sample are 55,000 to 70,000 clones, with approximately 83% of them counted one time only. The ten most abundant clones make up around 3.8% of the sample. Sequencing input: peripheral blood. The source of these receptors is an elderly woman with acute or convalescent COVID-19.

J is TRBJ2-5 and V is TRBV2; 9 nucleotides line up with TRBD2. Germline V gene data show CDR1 as SNHLY and CDR2 as FYNNEI. The CDR3 loop spans 15 amino acids. V lost 9 bases, J lost 0 bases, and 8 bases stayed unmatched. In DNA, the CDR3 is TGTGCCAGAGGAGCGGGGGGCGCCGACCAAGAGACCCAGTACTTC. Protein product: CARGAGGADQETQYF.

The chain links TRBV11-1 to TRBJ1-1, with TRBD1 identical over 8 bases. There are 15 residues in the CDR3. Germline CDR1 reads SGHAT; CDR2 reads FQDESV (reference sequence). With V trimmed by 7 bases and J by 5 bases, 12 bases remained unmatched. CDR3 amino acids: CASIWTGYPKTEAFF. The CDR3 region has the DNA TGTGCCAGCATTTGGACAGGGTACCCGAAAACTGAAGCTTTCTTT.

This CDR3 is CASSFRKQGWVTGELFF. The CDR3 region has the DNA TGTGCCAGCAGCTTCCGAAAGCAGGGGTGGGTGACCGGGGAGCTGTTTTTT. This rearrangement joins TRBV28 to TRBJ2-2; possible D gene TRBD1, 6 bases. V gave up 6 bases and J gave up 5 bases, with 22 bases separating them. CDR3 length: 17 amino acids. Germline values: CDR1 MDHEN, CDR2 SYDVKM.

This chain joins TRBV30 and TRBJ1-3; D remains unclear. Germline V gene data show CDR1 as GTSNPN and CDR2 as SVGIG (reference sequence). This CDR3 comprises 13 residues. Trimming pared 5 bases from V and 0 bases from J, leaving 8 bases between. This CDR3 is CAWSGSSGNTIYF. CDR3 DNA sequence: TGTGCCTGGTCAGGATCCTCTGGAAACACCATATATTTT.

The chain recombines TRBV12-3 or TRBV12-4 with TRBJ2-1; TRBD1 might be the D (5 bases). Trimming removed 7 bases at V and 7 bases at J, with 11 bases between. This CDR3 spans 12 amino acids. The CDR3 DNA is TGTGCCAGCAACGACAGACAGAATGAGCAGTTCTTC. It specifies CASNDRQNEQFF.

J is TRBJ2-3 and V is TRBV30, with D possibly being TRBD1 (6 bases). V was pared by 5 bases and J by 0 bases, with 15 bases between. This CDR3 spans 15 amino acids. CDR1 is GTSNPN and CDR2 is SVGIG in the germline V gene (reference sequence). In DNA form, the CDR3 reads TGTGCCTGGTCAAGCGACAGGCTTAGCACAGATACGCAGTATTTT. Amino acid sequence: CAWSSDRLSTDTQYF.

V and J are TRBV27 and TRBJ2-1, with 13 bases lining up with TRBD2. The V gene end was trimmed by 5 bases and the J gene end by 0 bases; junction bases not matched to a gene: 4. Per germline, CDR1 MNHEY and CDR2 SMNVEV (reference sequence). The CDR3 spans 17 residues. In DNA form, the CDR3 reads TGTGCCAGCAGTCCTCGGACTAGCGGGAGCTCCTACAATGAGCAGTTCTTC. Its translation: CASSPRTSGSSYNEQFF.

The V and J genes are TRBV9 and TRBJ2-1; the match to TRBD2 covers 10 bases. The germline V gene has CDR1 SGDLS and CDR2 YYNGEE. There are 15 residues in the CDR3. The junction had 7 bases not matched to a gene; V was cut back by 4 bases and J by 6 bases. CDR3 residues: CASSPLAGVTNEQFF. The CDR3 DNA reads as TGTGCCAGCAGCCCCCTAGCGGGAGTTACCAATGAGCAGTTCTTC. The full variable domain, completed using reference TRBV9 and TRBJ2-1, is DSGVTQTPKHLITATGQRVTLRCSPRSGDLSVYWYQQSLDQGLQFLIQYYNGEERAKGNILERFSAQQFPDLHSELNLSSLELGDSALYFCASSPLAGVTNEQFFGPGTRLTVL.

V is TRBV5-1 and J is TRBJ1-1; no definite D call. The length of the CDR3 is 15 residues. CDR1 SGHRS and CDR2 YFSETQ come from the germline V gene. V lost 3 bases to trimming and J lost 1 base, with 13 bases between them. CDR3 in amino acids: CASSSSPTANTEAFF. The CDR3 DNA reads as TGCGCCAGCAGCTCCAGTCCTACAGCGAACACTGAAGCTTTCTTT.

V and J are TRBV12-3 or TRBV12-4 and TRBJ2-7; D not resolved. The CDR3 has 13 residues. Trimming removed 4 bases from V and 4 bases from J, with 11 bases in between. The CDR3, as DNA: TGTGCCAGCAGTTCCCAGGCGCCATACGAGCAGTACTTC. This gives the protein CASSSQAPYEQYF.

The chain employs TRBV27 and TRBJ2-1; 11 bases are shared with TRBD2. The germline CDR1 and CDR2 sequences are MNHEY and SMNVEV (reference sequence). V shed 2 bases and J 7 bases; nucleotides not matched to a gene: 7. This CDR3 spans 16 amino acids. The CDR3, as DNA: TGTGCCAGCAGTTTAAACCTAGCGGGAGGCCGAAATGAGCAGTTCTTC. It codes for CASSLNLAGGRNEQFF.

This clone was observed a few times. The genes are TRBV2 and TRBJ1-1, with D possibly TRBD1 on 5 matching bases. The CDR3 loop spans 14 amino acids. The germline gives CDR1 SNHLY, CDR2 FYNNEI. Trimming stripped 6 bases from V and 6 bases from J, with 17 bases between. The CDR3 loop reads CASRSTQGLPEAFF. The CDR3 DNA is TGTGCCAGCAGATCCACGCAGGGACTCCCTGAAGCTTTCTTT.

The chain has TRBV24-1 and TRBJ2-2; D call uncertain. Germline V gene data show CDR1 as KGHDR and CDR2 as SFDVKD. The CDR3 runs to 12 residues. Trimming cost V 12 bases and J 5 bases, with 12 bases left between them. The CDR3 DNA follows: TGTGCCTCTGGTCGTCGGACCGGGGAGCTGTTTTTT. As protein: CASGRRTGELFF.

The CDR3 DNA reads as TGCGCCAGCAGCCTGCATGCCGTGGTCGCGGCCCCAGATACGCAGTATTTT. It encodes CASSLHAVVAAPDTQYF. The chain combines TRBV4-1 with TRBJ2-3; no clear D gene. The V gene's germline CDR1 is MGHRA and CDR2 YSYEKL. Trimming pared 4 bases from V and 4 bases from J, leaving 21 bases between. The CDR3 sequence is 17 residues long.

In its sample, this clone was seen once. This chain links TRBV11-3 with TRBJ2-1, with 11 bases aligning to TRBD2. The CDR3 runs to 13 residues. V dropped 4 bases and J dropped 10; count of bases not matched to a gene: 3. In germline, CDR1 is SGHNT, CDR2 YENEEA. CDR3 sequence: CASSYSGRDEQFF. CDR3 coding DNA: TGTGCCAGCAGCTATAGCGGGAGGGACGAGCAGTTCTTC.

This clone was picked up a small number of times. The genes are TRBV5-1 and TRBJ1-4; D not certain. The germline CDR1 and CDR2 sequences are SGHRS and YFSETQ. Trimming shortened V by 2 bases and J by 8 bases, and 19 bases separated the two germline ends. The CDR3 is 16 amino acids. This chain's CDR3 is CASSLRGVVLVEKLFF. Here the CDR3 DNA reads TGCGCCAGCAGCTTAAGAGGAGTGGTACTTGTAGAAAAACTGTTTTTT.

The rearrangement uses TRBV24-1 and TRBJ2-5, with TRBD1 identical over 10 bases. From germline, CDR1 is KGHDR and CDR2 SFDVKD. V lost 4 bases, J lost 4 bases, and 5 bases stayed unmatched. This CDR3 has 15 amino acids. The CDR3 region is CATSDFDRGPETQYF. DNA for the CDR3: TGTGCCACCAGTGACTTTGACAGGGGGCCAGAGACCCAGTACTTC.

The genes are TRBV29-1 and TRBJ2-4; D may be TRBD2 (6 bases). The germline V gene has CDR1 SQVTM and CDR2 ANQGSEA. The CDR3 runs 14 residues. V was cut by 6 bases and J by 1 base, with 13 bases left in between. The CDR3 sequence is CSVLRGTAKNIQYF. The CDR3 DNA is TGCAGCGTACTACGGGGGACGGCCAAAAACATTCAGTACTTC.

This chain joins TRBV7-2 and TRBJ1-6, with D uncertain. V lost 2 bases, J lost 0 bases, and 8 bases lay in between. The length of the CDR3 is 16 residues. Germline V gene sequence: CDR1 SGHTA, CDR2 FQGNSA. CDR3 in amino acids: CASSLLGSSYNSPLHF. In DNA, the CDR3 is TGTGCCAGCAGCTTACTAGGTAGCTCCTATAATTCACCCCTCCACTTT.

The V gene is TRBV7-9, the J gene TRBJ1-2; D call uncertain. The CDR3 runs 14 residues. Trimming removed 0 bases from V and 5 bases from J, with 10 bases in between. Germline V gives CDR1 SEHNR, CDR2 FQNEAQ (reference sequence). The CDR3 here is CASSLASADYGYTF. For the CDR3, the DNA is TGTGCCAGCAGCTTAGCCTCGGCGGATTATGGCTACACCTTC. The full variable domain, rest sourced from reference TRBV7-9 and TRBJ1-2, is DTGVSQNPRHKITKRGQNVTFRCDPISEHNRLYWYRQTLGQGPEFLTYFQNEAQLEKSRLLSDRFSAERPKGSFSTLEIQRTEQGDSAMYLCASSLASADYGYTFGSGTRLTVV.